These 31 T cell receptor beta chains were sequenced from one sample in a study of radiotherapy plus CTLA-4 blockade in lung cancer. Libraries were prepared by immunoSEQ multiplex PCR; TCRdb keeps only in-frame clonotypes and omits some of them. The sample has roughly 110,000 clones, 70% to 90% seen once. Material: peripheral blood, obtained from a patient treated with radiotherapy plus ipilimumab. These receptors all come from a human donor with non-small cell lung cancer that progressed on radiotherapy plus ipilimumab. Some clones in this sample may be carry-over from other donors' samples.

CDR3 protein: CASSLAPDTQYF. The CDR3 nucleotides are TGTGCCAGCAGCTTGGCCCCGGATACGCAGTATTTT. This chain joins TRBV5-4 and TRBJ2-3; D is unresolved. Germline values: CDR1 SGHNT, CDR2 YYREEE (reference sequence). Trimming cost V 0 bases and J 6 bases, with 5 bases left between them. The CDR3 consists of 12 residues.

The V and J genes are TRBV5-6 and TRBJ1-1; 11 positions match TRBD1. The length of the CDR3 is 14 residues. Unmatched junction bases numbered 9, after V lost 7 bases and J lost 7 bases. Germline V gene lookup returns CDR1 SGHDT and CDR2 YYEEEE. The CDR3 coding sequence is TGTGCCAGCGAGTCCGGGACAGGGGGTTTTGAAGCTTTCTTT. It codes for CASESGTGGFEAFF.

The chain has TRBV2 and TRBJ2-7; 7 bases align to TRBD1. CDR1 and CDR2 from the germline V gene are SNHLY and FYNNEI. There are 15 residues in the CDR3. The junction had 13 bases not matched to a gene; V was cut back by 10 bases and J by 1 base. In DNA form, the CDR3 reads TGTGCCACCATCAGGGGGACAGACCCTTCCTACGAGCAGTACTTC. Translating it yields CATIRGTDPSYEQYF.

The J gene is TRBJ1-2, the V gene TRBV18, with 8 bases fitting TRBD1. The CDR3 is made up of 15 amino acids. V shed 3 bases, J shed 4 bases, and the junction held 7 bases outside the gene matches. The germline V gene has CDR1 KGHSH and CDR2 LQKENI. As DNA, the CDR3 is TGTGCCAGCTCACCGGGACAGGAGGCCACCTATGGCTACACCTTC. Translated, it gives CASSPGQEATYGYTF.

The V call is TRBV13, the J call TRBJ1-4; possibly TRBD1 for D (6 bases). CDR1 is PRHDT, CDR2 FYEKMQ, per germline (reference sequence). Trimming cost V 6 bases and J 10 bases, with 24 bases left between them. The length of the CDR3 is 16 residues. The CDR3 loop reads CASRKSNRAQGGKLFF. DNA for the CDR3: TGTGCCAGCAGGAAATCTAACAGGGCCCAGGGAGGAAAACTGTTTTTT.

This clone was seen once. Additional DNA sequences in this sample encode the identical CDR3. This chain connects TRBV5-4 to TRBJ1-2; possibly TRBD1 for D (6 bases). The V gene lost 2 bases and the J gene lost 8 bases, with 19 bases spanning the gap. CDR3 length equals 15 residues. Germline loops: CDR1 SGHNT, CDR2 YYREEE (reference sequence). The CDR3 protein is CASSLIGGGLGGYTF. The CDR3 nucleotides read TGTGCCAGCAGCTTAATAGGCGGGGGCTTAGGGGGCTACACCTTC.

The rearrangement links TRBV29-1 to TRBJ2-3; 8 positions agree with TRBD1. This CDR3 region has 17 residues. Germline CDR1 reads SQVTM; CDR2 reads ANQGSEA. V lost 7 bases and J lost 5; bases outside the gene matches: 20. The CDR3 spells CSASHPGQEIPRDTQYF. The DNA for the CDR3 is TGCAGCGCTTCCCACCCGGGACAGGAGATCCCGAGAGATACGCAGTATTTT.

The chain combines TRBV7-6 with TRBJ2-3; no reliable D call. The CDR3 runs 15 residues. With 1 base removed from V and 0 bases from J, the gap between germline ends came to 8 bases. CDR1 is SGHVS and CDR2 is FNYEAQ in the germline V gene. The CDR3 loop reads CASSLGVLSTDTQYF. The DNA for the CDR3 is TGTGCCAGCAGCTTAGGGGTATTGAGCACAGATACGCAGTATTTT.

There are a few counts of this clone. The chain combines TRBV6-1 with TRBJ2-1; D call uncertain. The germline V gene has CDR1 MNHNS and CDR2 SASEGT. The CDR3 has 14 residues. V shed 2 bases and J shed 7 bases, with 12 bases lying between them. CDR3 residues: CASSEIIEVNEQFF. CDR3 DNA sequence: TGTGCCAGCAGTGAAATAATTGAGGTTAATGAGCAGTTCTTC.

This clone has more than one count but fewer than ten. This sequence joins TRBV19 and TRBJ2-1; maybe TRBD1 (5 bases). V lost 1 base and J lost 0, with 10 bases in between. Germline assignment: CDR1 LNHDA and CDR2 SQIVND (reference sequence). This CDR3 is built from 16 residues. Here the CDR3 DNA reads TGTGCCAGTAGTATAGGGGGCCAGGGCTCCTACAATGAGCAGTTCTTC. This encodes CASSIGGQGSYNEQFF.

The genes are TRBV5-1 and TRBJ2-7; D is perhaps TRBD1 (6 bases). Between the trimmed V and J ends, which lost 0 bases and 2 bases, there was a span of 15 bases. The CDR3 has 16 residues. The germline gives CDR1 SGHRS, CDR2 YFSETQ. The CDR3 nucleotides are TGCGCCAGCAGCTTGGGGGCAGGGGTTATCACCTACGAGCAGTACTTC. It encodes CASSLGAGVITYEQYF.

J is TRBJ2-7 and V is TRBV5-1, with TRBD2 identical over 12 bases. The CDR3 is made up of 16 amino acids. The V gene's germline CDR1 is SGHRS and CDR2 YFSETQ. Germline trimming cut 0 bases from V and 4 bases from J; bases unmatched to any gene: 5. CDR3 bases: TGCGCCAGCAGCTTGGTAGTTGGGACTAGCGGGTACGAGCAGTACTTC. Translating gives CASSLVVGTSGYEQYF.

CDR3 DNA: TGTGCCAGCAGGACGCCGTACACTGAAGCTTTCTTT. As protein: CASRTPYTEAFF. The V and J genes are TRBV2 and TRBJ1-1; D not resolved. Germline CDR1 is SNHLY and CDR2 is FYNNEI. This CDR3 comprises 12 residues. V lost 6 bases and J 3 bases, leaving 8 bases between the germline ends.

This clone showed up just once. The chain is built from TRBV4-2 and TRBJ1-1, with 8 bases identical to TRBD1. The CDR3 is 16 residues long. V gave up 2 bases and J gave up 6 bases; unmatched junction bases: 11. Germline V gene lookup returns CDR1 LGHNA and CDR2 YNFKEQ. The CDR3 sequence: CASSQPLGQGGSEAFF. In nucleotides, the CDR3 is TGTGCCAGCAGCCAACCTCTCGGACAGGGTGGGTCTGAAGCTTTCTTT.

This chain connects TRBV5-4 to TRBJ2-1; TRBD2 aligns across 11 bases. J was trimmed by 2 bases and V by 5 bases; bases with no gene match: 6. The germline CDR1 and CDR2 sequences are SGHNT and YYREEE (reference sequence). The CDR3 covers 16 residues. The CDR3 DNA sequence: TGTGCCAGCAGGCCTACTAGCGGGGGTGCCTACAATGAGCAGTTCTTC. Its protein is CASRPTSGGAYNEQFF.

This rearrangement joins TRBV5-1 to TRBJ1-1; 7 positions agree with TRBD1. The junction had 12 bases not matched to a gene; V was cut back by 7 bases and J by 3 bases. Germline V gives CDR1 SGHRS, CDR2 YFSETQ. This CDR3 is 15 amino acids long. CDR3 sequence: CASGRPGGEYTEAFF. The CDR3 DNA reads as TGCGCCAGCGGGCGGCCAGGGGGAGAGTACACTGAAGCTTTCTTT.

The V gene is TRBV6-1, the J gene TRBJ2-7; tentatively, D is TRBD1 or TRBD2 (5 bases each). The CDR3 totals 14 residues. The germline V and J ends were trimmed by 7 bases and 3 bases, with 16 bases remaining between them. CDR1 and CDR2 from the germline V gene are MNHNS and SASEGT. The CDR3: CASMRLERGYEQYF. The CDR3 region has the DNA TGTGCCAGCATGAGATTGGAGAGGGGCTACGAGCAGTACTTC.

The chain employs TRBV4-3 and TRBJ2-7; 9 bases fit TRBD1. Germline V gene sequence: CDR1 LGHNA, CDR2 YSLEER. CDR3 length: 15 amino acids. V lost 4 bases and J lost 5; bases outside the gene matches: 9. For the CDR3, the DNA is TGCGCCAGCAGCCGTTCGGGGACAGGGTCCGACGAGCAGTACTTC. Protein product: CASSRSGTGSDEQYF.

This clone was found once. J is TRBJ1-6 and V is TRBV4-3; 7 bases fit TRBD1. The CDR3 has 17 amino acids. The germline CDR1 and CDR2 sequences are LGHNA and YSLEER. V lost 0 bases and J lost 0; bases outside the gene matches: 2. Written as DNA, the CDR3 is TGCGCCAGCAGCCAAGAAGGGGGCGCCTCCTATAATTCACCCCTCCACTTT. Amino acids: CASSQEGGASYNSPLHF.

The chain carries TRBV5-1 and TRBJ1-5; TRBD1 matches 9 bases. The V and J ends lost 4 bases and 5 bases, in that order; junction bases with no gene match: 4. Germline loops: CDR1 SGHRS, CDR2 YFSETQ. CDR3 length: 14 amino acids. The CDR3 DNA reads TGCGCCAGCAGCGAGGGACAGGGCGATCAGCCCCAGCATTTT. Residues: CASSEGQGDQPQHF.

The rearrangement joins TRBV10-3 to TRBJ2-2; D may be TRBD2 (6 bases). The CDR3 covers 15 residues. Germline CDR1 and CDR2: ENHRY and SYGVKD. With 7 bases removed from V and 1 base from J, the gap between germline ends came to 13 bases. CDR3 in DNA: TGTGCCATCACTGCGGGGCCGCGGAACACCGGGGAGCTGTTTTTT. It yields the protein CAITAGPRNTGELFF.

The gene calls are TRBV6-5 and TRBJ1-6; D unclear. The germline V gene encodes CDR1 MNHEY and CDR2 SVGAGI. This CDR3 has 15 amino acids. V was pared by 0 bases and J by 13 bases, with 16 bases between. This chain's CDR3 is CASSYSRLPNSPLHF. The DNA for the CDR3 is TGTGCCAGCAGTTACTCGCGACTCCCGAACTCGCCCCTCCACTTT.

The J gene is TRBJ2-6, the V gene TRBV2, with 10 bases lining up with TRBD1. The CDR3 has 17 residues. V was clipped by 10 bases and J by 2 bases; unmatched bases: 11. Looked up from germline, CDR1 is SNHLY and CDR2 is FYNNEI. This CDR3 reads CATGPGQGFAGANVLTF. The CDR3 DNA reads as TGTGCCACCGGGCCGGGACAGGGGTTCGCTGGGGCCAACGTCCTGACTTTC.

The chain has TRBV19 and TRBJ2-3; D uncertain. The CDR3 contains 15 residues. CDR1 and CDR2 from the germline V gene are LNHDA and SQIVND (reference sequence). V was clipped by 5 bases and J by 5 bases, with 17 bases between them. In nucleotides, the CDR3 is TGTGCCAGTAGTCCCACGCCCCCTGTGGTAGATACGCAGTATTTT. Translating it yields CASSPTPPVVDTQYF. Combining the CDR3 with reference TRBV19 and TRBJ2-3 gives the whole variable domain DGGITQSPKYLFRKEGQNVTLSCEQNLNHDAMYWYRQDPGQGLRLIYYSQIVNDFQKGDIAEGYSVSREKKESFPLTVTSAQKNPTAFYLCASSPTPPVVDTQYFGPGTRLTVL.

V and J are TRBV4-3 and TRBJ2-7; D might be TRBD1 (5 bases). This CDR3 contains 14 residues. CDR1 and CDR2 from the germline V gene are LGHNA and YSLEER. The V end was cut by 0 bases, the J end by 4 bases, with 10 bases between. The CDR3 DNA reads TGCGCCAGCAGCCAAGACGCAGGGTTATACGAGCAGTACTTC. It yields the protein CASSQDAGLYEQYF.

The chain couples TRBV19 to TRBJ2-3, with D possibly TRBD1 on 5 matching bases. This CDR3 region has 14 residues. V was clipped by 4 bases and J by 2 bases, with 10 bases between them. Germline CDR1 reads LNHDA; CDR2 reads SQIVND (reference sequence). The CDR3 DNA reads TGTGCCAGTAGTAAACGACAGACCACAGATACGCAGTATTTT. Translation: CASSKRQTTDTQYF.

The V gene is TRBV6-6, the J gene TRBJ1-1; D is undetermined. The germline gives CDR1 MNHNY, CDR2 SVGAGI (reference sequence). This CDR3 spans 14 amino acids. V lost 6 bases and J lost 1, with 12 bases in between. The CDR3 DNA reads as TGTGCCAGCAGCGGCCCGGATTGGAACACTGAAGCTTTCTTT. Residues: CASSGPDWNTEAFF.

This chain links TRBV6-1 with TRBJ2-1; 7 nucleotides align to TRBD1. The CDR3 has 12 residues. The J segment lost 9 bases and the V segment lost 7 bases, leaving 6 bases of the junction unmatched. Per germline, CDR1 MNHNS and CDR2 SASEGT. CDR3 sequence reads: CASKRGQGEQFF. DNA of the CDR3: TGTGCCAGCAAGAGGGGGCAAGGTGAGCAGTTCTTC.

In this sample, this clone turned up once. In the same sample, other DNA sequences code for this CDR3. CDR3 amino acids: CASSFVQGLAEQYF. In DNA, the CDR3 is TGTGCCAGCAGTTTCGTACAGGGCCTCGCCGAGCAGTACTTC. The rearrangement uses TRBV27 and TRBJ2-7; possible D gene TRBD1, 6 bases. The CDR3 has 14 residues. Looked up from germline, CDR1 is MNHEY and CDR2 is SMNVEV (reference sequence). Trimming removed 3 bases at V and 6 bases at J, with 15 bases between.

The chain combines TRBV5-1 with TRBJ2-4; perhaps TRBD2 as D (5 bases). Germline-derived CDR1 and CDR2 are SGHRS and YFSETQ. The V and J ends lost 0 bases and 6 bases respectively, with 13 bases between them. This CDR3 region has 15 residues. This CDR3 reads CASSLGTTSRNIQYF. CDR3 nucleotide sequence: TGCGCCAGCAGCTTGGGGACCACTAGTAGAAACATTCAGTACTTC.

This clone came up once. This rearrangement joins TRBV7-8 to TRBJ1-2; D unresolved. This CDR3 region has 15 residues. V dropped 1 base and J dropped 2 bases, with 11 bases sitting between them. Germline V gene data show CDR1 as SGHVS and CDR2 as FQNEAQ. This chain's CDR3 is CASSLGLNLNYGYTF. In DNA form, the CDR3 reads TGTGCCAGCAGCTTAGGCCTCAACTTGAACTATGGCTACACCTTC.